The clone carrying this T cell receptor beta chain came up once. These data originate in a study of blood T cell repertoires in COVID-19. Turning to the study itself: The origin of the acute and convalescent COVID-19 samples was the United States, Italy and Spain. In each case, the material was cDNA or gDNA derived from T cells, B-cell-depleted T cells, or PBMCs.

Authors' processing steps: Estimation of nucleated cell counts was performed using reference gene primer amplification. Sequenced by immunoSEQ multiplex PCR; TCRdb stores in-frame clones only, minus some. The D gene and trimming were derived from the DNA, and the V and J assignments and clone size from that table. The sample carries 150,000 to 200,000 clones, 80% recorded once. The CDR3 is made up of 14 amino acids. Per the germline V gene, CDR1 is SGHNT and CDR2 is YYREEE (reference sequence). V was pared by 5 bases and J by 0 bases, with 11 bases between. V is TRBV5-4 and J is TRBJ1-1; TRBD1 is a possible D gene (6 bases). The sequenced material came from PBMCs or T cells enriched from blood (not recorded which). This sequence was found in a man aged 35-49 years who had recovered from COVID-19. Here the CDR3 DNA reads TGTGCCAGCAGTACGGACAGCCTGAACACTGAAGCTTTCTTT. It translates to CASSTDSLNTEAFF. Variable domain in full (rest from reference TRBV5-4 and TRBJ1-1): ETGVTQSPTHLIKTRGQQVTLRCSSQSGHNTVSWYQQALGQGPQFIFQYYREEENGRGNFPPRFSGLQFPNYSSELNVNALELDDSALYLCASSTDSLNTEAFFGQGTRLTVV.